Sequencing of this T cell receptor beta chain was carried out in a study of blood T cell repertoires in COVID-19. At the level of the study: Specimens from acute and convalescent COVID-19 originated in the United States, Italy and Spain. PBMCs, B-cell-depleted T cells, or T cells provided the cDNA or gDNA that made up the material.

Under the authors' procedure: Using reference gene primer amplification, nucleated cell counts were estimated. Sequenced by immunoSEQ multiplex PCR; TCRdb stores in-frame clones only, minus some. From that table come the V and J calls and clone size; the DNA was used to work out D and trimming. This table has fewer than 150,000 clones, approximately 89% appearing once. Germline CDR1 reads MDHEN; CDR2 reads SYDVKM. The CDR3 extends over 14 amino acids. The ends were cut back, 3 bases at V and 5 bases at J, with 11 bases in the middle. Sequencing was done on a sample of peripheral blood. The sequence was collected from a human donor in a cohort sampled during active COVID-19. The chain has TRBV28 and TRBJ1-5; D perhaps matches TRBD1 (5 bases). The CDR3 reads CASSFRGGDQPQHF. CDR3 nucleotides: TGTGCCAGCAGTTTTAGGGGCGGGGATCAGCCCCAGCATTTT.